This T cell receptor beta chain was identified in a study of cytotoxic CD8 clonotypes in ibrutinib-treated CLL. Study information: An average of about 250,000 productive templates and 94,082 productive rearrangements was obtained per sample. Findings and caveats of the study: Private clonotypes, not public ones, expanded at ibrutinib response.

In germline, CDR1 is MNHEY, CDR2 SMNVEV (reference sequence). The CDR3 runs 15 residues. V was trimmed by 2 bases and J by 1 base, leaving 9 bases between them. This clone was seen a few times. Its cognate antigen is unknown. The intended depth for sequencing was 1 in 200,000 to 1 in 1 million T cells. Sequenced by immunoSEQ multiplex PCR; TCRdb stores in-frame clones only, minus some. In the table there are 150,000 or so clones, roughly 77% of which are singletons. The source of this sequence is a human donor with chronic lymphocytic leukemia. Sequencing used PBMCs, obtained after 12 months of ibrutinib treatment. This chain links TRBV27 with TRBJ2-1; D uncertain. CDR3 protein: CASSLPSSSYNEQFF. In DNA form, the CDR3 reads TGTGCCAGCAGTTTACCCTCGAGTTCCTACAATGAGCAGTTCTTC.